This record covers a single TCR beta chain. It has no known antigen specificity. No much larger clone is present one base from it, and per-base qualities are unavailable. Library method: the immunoSEQ multiplex PCR assay. TCRdb carries this immuneACCESS record with in-frame sequences only. Its versions omit some clonotypes, under half of them owing to an unresolved V gene in the studies checked, with the rest unexplained. The sample table contains 80,000 or so clones; only one count was recorded for 94% of them. The top ten constitute around 0.91% of the sample. CDR1 MGHRA and CDR2 YSYEKL are derived from the germline V gene. Trimming at the junction amounts to 1 base on V and 2 bases on J, and the germline ends lie 12 bases apart. Reading from cysteine to phenylalanine, the CDR3 counts 15 amino acids. The CDR3 DNA has 45 bases and is translated from base 1. The data are from a study of T cell changes during pregnancy in multiple sclerosis (dated by TCRdb to between 2018 and 2021). For the wider study: The study examined how the T cell repertoire changed over the course of pregnancy in women with multiple sclerosis.

The TCR sequence derives from a female donor in good health, enrolled as a control in a pregnancy study. Sequences were derived from peripheral blood, sampled in the second trimester of pregnancy. The chain uses TRBV4-1 and TRBJ2-7; a confident D gene designation cannot be given. The CDR3 protein: CASSQASRGTYEQYF. The DNA reads as follows: TGCGCCAGCAGCCAAGCCTCCCGTGGCACCTACGAGCAGTACTTC.